This passage covers 8 T cell receptor beta chains from one sample sequenced in a study of regulatory T cells in long-lasting Graves disease. According to the study, TCR beta libraries were built with iRepertoire HTBI primers and CDR3-region Arm-PCR. TCRdb re-called the multiplex PCR reads with MiXCR, one entry per CDR3 protein. Of about 430,000 distinct CDR3 sequences listed, around 16% are singletons. Time point given: newly diagnosed GD, antithyroid drugs for less than 3 months. PBMCs were the source of the RNA used for TCR sequencing. This same sample was also taken into another study, of T cells in Graves' hyperthyroidism and ophthalmopathy.

The sample was peripheral blood mononuclear cells (PBMCs), taken at new diagnosis, from a patient treated with antithyroid drugs. The receptors were sampled from a woman in her forties with Graves disease.

This clonotype appeared many times. The chain employs TRBV20-1 and TRBJ2-5, with 14 bases matching TRBD2. Germline lookup yields CDR1 DFQATT and CDR2 SNEGSKA (reference sequence). The CDR3 spans 14 residues. With V trimmed by 4 bases and J by 7 bases, 5 bases remained unmatched. DNA of the CDR3: TGCAGTGCTAAAGGACTAGCGGGAGGCACGACCCAGTACTTC. Protein: CSAKGLAGGTTQYF.

This clonotype has ten or more counts. The chain links TRBV7-9 to TRBJ2-3; D call uncertain. The CDR3 extends over 11 amino acids. V dropped 5 bases and J dropped 7 bases, with 7 bases sitting between them. Germline V gene data show CDR1 as SEHNR and CDR2 as FQNEAQ (reference sequence). CDR3 sequence: CASSVRHTQYF. As DNA, the CDR3 is TGTGCCAGCAGCGTTAGACATACGCAGTATTTT. The entire variable domain, with the rest obtained from reference TRBV7-9 and TRBJ2-3, is as follows: DTGVSQNPRHKITKRGQNVTFRCDPISEHNRLYWYRQTLGQGPEFLTYFQNEAQLEKSRLLSDRFSAERPKGSFSTLEIQRTEQGDSAMYLCASSVRHTQYFGPGTRLTVL.

Ten or more counts support this clonotype. This chain links TRBV7-2 with TRBJ1-2; weak D call: TRBD1 (5 bases). The CDR3 has 14 residues. Germline V gives CDR1 SGHTA, CDR2 FQGNSA. The V end lost 3 bases, the J end lost 5 bases, and 13 bases lay between the germline ends. The CDR3 spells CASSLTAGVYGYTF. The CDR3 nucleotides are TGTGCCAGCAGCTTGACAGCGGGGGTTTATGGCTACACCTTC.

This clonotype was seen ten or more times. The chain has TRBV28 and TRBJ1-5; the D is unclear. Trimming shortened V by 3 bases and J by 0 bases, and 9 bases separated the two germline ends. Germline V gene sequence: CDR1 MDHEN, CDR2 SYDVKM. CDR3 length: 15 amino acids. The CDR3 loop is CASSLDPHSNQPQHF. DNA for the CDR3: TGTGCCAGCAGTTTGGATCCTCATAGCAATCAGCCCCAGCATTTT. The full variable domain, rest sourced from reference TRBV28 and TRBJ1-5, is DVKVTQSSRYLVKRTGEKVFLECVQDMDHENMFWYRQDPGLGLRLIYFSYDVKMKEKGDIPEGYSVSREKKERFSLILESASTNQTSMYLCASSLDPHSNQPQHFGDGTRLSIL.

There are many counts of this clonotype. The chain is built from TRBV2 and TRBJ2-7, with 7 bases fitting TRBD2. Per germline, CDR1 SNHLY and CDR2 FYNNEI. This CDR3 comprises 13 residues. The J segment lost 6 bases and the V segment lost 5 bases, leaving 7 bases of the junction unmatched. In nucleotides, the CDR3 is TGTGCCAGCAGTCTGGCGGGAGTGGGCGAGCAGTACTTC. Translation: CASSLAGVGEQYF.

This clonotype was seen at least ten times. The CDR3, as DNA: TGTGCCAGCAGTGGGTCTAGCGCGTACAATGAGCAGTTCTTC. This sequence encodes CASSGSSAYNEQFF. The V gene is TRBV2, the J gene TRBJ2-1; tentative D call: TRBD2 (6 bases). This CDR3 region has 14 residues. Deletions cut 4 bases from V and 4 bases from J, with 11 bases between. CDR1 and CDR2 (germline): SNHLY, FYNNEI.

This clonotype was seen many times. V gene TRBV19 combines with J gene TRBJ1-3; TRBD1 matches 7 bases. The CDR3 consists of 17 residues. V lost 5 bases to trimming and J lost 3 bases; unmatched junction nucleotides: 13. In germline, CDR1 is LNHDA, CDR2 SQIVND (reference sequence). CDR3: CASSAPGTVLYGNTIYF. CDR3 bases: TGTGCCAGTAGTGCACCCGGGACAGTACTTTATGGAAACACCATATATTTT.

V gene TRBV20-1 combines with J gene TRBJ2-7; 9 bases align to TRBD2. Germline V CDR1 and CDR2: DFQATT, SNEGSKA (reference sequence). The CDR3 contains 14 residues. V gave up 5 bases and J gave up 1 base; unmatched junction bases: 6. CDR3 DNA: TGCAGTGCTGATAGCGGGAGTGGGTCCTACGAGCAGTACTTC. Residues: CSADSGSGSYEQYF.